The clone carrying this TCR beta chain was recorded many times. Its antigen is currently unknown. The data are from a study of regulatory T cells in long-lasting Graves disease. Relying on iRepertoire HTBI primers and Arm-PCR of CDR3 regions, the team built TCR beta libraries. From the multiplex PCR reads, TCRdb called clonotypes with MiXCR, one entry per CDR3 protein. The repertoire holds roughly 420,000 distinct CDR3 sequences, with 15% to 20% as singletons. Study-wide results and limits: Investigators studied peripheral blood only, not thyroid tissue.

Time point described: newly diagnosed GD, antithyroid drugs for less than 3 months. Making the TCR library involved RNA that had been extracted from PBMCs. These sequences were also reported in another study, on T cells in Graves' hyperthyroidism and ophthalmopathy. That work states: No ophthalmopathy progression within 18 months constituted stable Graves' hyperthyroidism. Primed by the HTBI set, a first-round RT-PCR was run on the TCR CDR3.

Sample: peripheral blood mononuclear cells (PBMCs), taken at new diagnosis, from a patient treated with antithyroid drugs. The receptor was isolated from a young woman with Graves disease.

This CDR3 is CAWSGGLTSDSTRQYF. As DNA, the CDR3 is TGTGCCTGGAGTGGGGGGTTGACTAGCGACTCTACGAGGCAGTACTTC. The V and J genes are TRBV30 and TRBJ2-7; 8 nucleotides align to TRBD2. CDR3 length: 16 residues. Trimming took 1 base from V and 9 from J; bases not matched to a gene: 17. Germline assignment: CDR1 GTSNPN and CDR2 SVGIG (reference sequence).